This T cell receptor beta chain was observed in a study of blood T cell repertoires in COVID-19. In the study overall: Some COVID-19 samples were acute and others convalescent; all came from the United States, Italy and Spain. Sources were T cells, B-cell-depleted T cells, or PBMCs; the material itself was cDNA or gDNA.

This CDR3 is built from 13 residues. Germline assignment: CDR1 SGHTA and CDR2 FQGNSA. The V and J ends lost 1 base and 9 bases, in that order; junction bases with no gene match: 1. The authors' processing: Estimation of nucleated cell counts relied on the amplification of reference gene primers. TCRdb keeps only in-frame clones here, not all; method: immunoSEQ multiplex PCR. That table furnishes V, J and clone size, whereas the DNA furnished D and trimming. The profile shows 150,000 to 200,000 clones, about 77% of them singletons. This receptor was identified in an elderly woman with active or convalescent COVID-19. Sequencing was done on a sample of peripheral blood. This chain connects TRBV7-2 to TRBJ1-1, with 11 bases identical to TRBD1. CDR3 in DNA: TGTGCCAGCAGCTTAGGGACAGGGGGCAAAGCTTTCTTT. Translated: CASSLGTGGKAFF.